The 24 T cell receptor beta chains listed next were all sequenced from one sample in a study of T cell responses to AZD1222 COVID-19 vaccine (dated by TCRdb to about 2021). This specimen's time point label, interpreted: baseline before first vaccination. The receptor library was made with the immunoSEQ multiplex PCR assay. This immuneACCESS table, as held by TCRdb, lists in-frame sequences with V and J called but not all clones. Of the missing ones, under half trace to an unresolved V gene in checked studies; the others have no known cause. This sample lists 150,000 to 200,000 clones; over 90% were detected once. The ten largest make up around 4.3% of the sample. The material was peripheral blood, obtained on day 0 of AZD1222 vaccination. The receptors shown here come from an adult in good health.

V is TRBV6-5 and J is TRBJ1-6; D may be TRBD1 (5 bases). CDR3 length: 15 amino acids. Trimming took 3 bases from V and 5 from J, leaving 11 bases between them. In germline, CDR1 is MNHEY, CDR2 SVGAGI. The CDR3 loop reads CASSYGGANNSPLHF. The CDR3 DNA reads as TGTGCCAGCAGTTATGGTGGGGCGAATAATTCACCCCTCCACTTT.

This CDR3 reads CATGWYTGTDTQYF. CDR3 nucleotide sequence: TGTGCCACCGGATGGTACACGGGCACAGATACGCAGTATTTT. This sequence joins TRBV19 and TRBJ2-3; no firm D call. The ends were cut back, 10 bases at V and 1 base at J, with 15 bases in the middle. The CDR3 spans 14 residues. CDR1 and CDR2 (germline): LNHDA, SQIVND (reference sequence).

Only one count was recorded for this clone. The rearrangement links TRBV10-1 to TRBJ2-7; no firm D call. The CDR3 sequence is 13 residues long. V was shortened by 4 bases and J by 2 bases, with 9 bases between the two germline ends. Germline loops: CDR1 WNHNN, CDR2 SYGVQD (reference sequence). The CDR3 sequence is CASSGRRAYEQYF. The DNA of the CDR3 is TGCGCCAGCAGTGGACGGAGAGCCTACGAGCAGTACTTC.

This chain joins TRBV6-1 and TRBJ2-7; 9 positions agree with TRBD2. V was clipped by 2 bases and J by 6 bases; unmatched bases: 8. From germline, CDR1 is MNHNS and CDR2 SASEGT. The CDR3 loop spans 15 amino acids. The CDR3 bases are TGTGCCAGCAGTGAAAAAGGCGGGGGGGCGGCCGAGCAGTACTTC. This sequence encodes CASSEKGGGAAEQYF.

CDR3 sequence (DNA): TGTGCCACCCAAAAGATGGGGACGAACACTGAAGCTTTCTTT. It translates to CATQKMGTNTEAFF. The rearrangement joins TRBV19 to TRBJ1-1, with D maybe TRBD1 (5 bases). Germline loops: CDR1 LNHDA, CDR2 SQIVND (reference sequence). V was shortened by 10 bases and J by 1 base, with 16 bases between the two germline ends. The CDR3 covers 14 residues. The whole variable domain, remainder taken from reference TRBV19 and TRBJ1-1, is DGGITQSPKYLFRKEGQNVTLSCEQNLNHDAMYWYRQDPGQGLRLIYYSQIVNDFQKGDIAEGYSVSREKKESFPLTVTSAQKNPTAFYLCATQKMGTNTEAFFGQGTRLTVV.

CDR3 DNA sequence: TGTGCCAGCAGTGGTGGTTTCGAGCAGTACTTC. It encodes CASSGGFEQYF. The chain uses TRBV2 and TRBJ2-7, with D hard to call. Trimming shortened V by 4 bases and J by 6 bases, and 7 bases separated the two germline ends. The CDR3 has 11 residues. Germline V lookup: CDR1 SNHLY, CDR2 FYNNEI.

This chain joins TRBV11-2 and TRBJ1-1; D gene uncertain. Germline lookup yields CDR1 SGHAT and CDR2 FQNNGV. This CDR3 comprises 13 residues. Trimming left V 4 bases short and J 3 bases short, with 9 bases between. The CDR3 sequence is CASSYQEDTEAFF. CDR3 in DNA: TGTGCCAGCAGCTATCAGGAGGACACTGAAGCTTTCTTT.

This clone was counted between two and nine times. The chain carries TRBV5-1 and TRBJ2-2; TRBD2 might be the D (5 bases). Germline-derived CDR1 and CDR2 are SGHRS and YFSETQ. This CDR3 comprises 14 residues. V was pared by 4 bases and J by 6 bases, with 13 bases between. The CDR3 nucleotides are TGCGCCAGCAGCGTCTCGAGGGTGTCCGGGGAGCTGTTTTTT. Translation: CASSVSRVSGELFF.

Of note for this clone: Other DNA variants within this sample encode the same CDR3. The rearrangement joins TRBV15 to TRBJ1-1, with unresolved D. The germline V gene encodes CDR1 LNHNV and CDR2 YYDKDF (reference sequence). V was pared by 5 bases and J by 2 bases, with 9 bases between. This CDR3 is built from 13 residues. The CDR3 sequence: CATSFGLNTEAFF. In DNA form, the CDR3 reads TGTGCCACCAGCTTCGGATTAAACACTGAAGCTTTCTTT.

The chain carries TRBV28 and TRBJ2-7; TRBD1 matches 8 bases. CDR3 length: 14 residues. Germline CDR1 reads MDHEN; CDR2 reads SYDVKM. V shed 4 bases, J shed 0 bases, and the junction held 2 bases outside the gene matches. The chain's CDR3 is CASSSGQGSYEQYF. In nucleotides, the CDR3 is TGTGCCAGCAGTTCTGGACAGGGCTCCTACGAGCAGTACTTC.

This sequence joins TRBV7-9 and TRBJ1-2; D is unresolved. Germline V gene sequence: CDR1 SEHNR, CDR2 FQNEAQ (reference sequence). Deletions cut 5 bases from V and 5 bases from J, with 9 bases between. This CDR3 is built from 12 residues. The CDR3 is CASSPPRYGYTF. CDR3 nucleotides: TGTGCCAGCAGCCCACCCCGGTATGGCTACACCTTC.

The chain carries TRBV20-1 and TRBJ1-3; D remains unclear. Germline V gene sequence: CDR1 DFQATT, CDR2 SNEGSKA (reference sequence). V shed 3 bases and J shed 0 bases, with 9 bases lying between them. The CDR3 contains 14 residues. CDR3 loop: CSASNSNSGNTIYF. The CDR3, as DNA: TGCAGTGCTAGTAATTCCAACTCTGGAAACACCATATATTTT.

The chain has TRBV15 and TRBJ1-3; D is uncertain. Germline CDR1 reads LNHNV; CDR2 reads YYDKDF (reference sequence). V dropped 1 base and J dropped 4 bases, with 2 bases sitting between them. The CDR3 totals 12 residues. CDR3 sequence reads: CATSRVGNTIYF. CDR3 in DNA: TGTGCCACCAGCAGAGTCGGAAACACCATATATTTT. Complete variable domain (other parts from reference TRBV15 and TRBJ1-3): DAMVIQNPRYQVTQFGKPVTLSCSQTLNHNVMYWYQQKSSQAPKLLFHYYDKDFNNEADTPDNFQSRRPNTSFCFLDIRSPGLGDTAMYLCATSRVGNTIYFGEGSWLTVV.

The genes are TRBV5-6 and TRBJ1-2, with 9 positions matching TRBD1. This CDR3 spans 14 amino acids. From germline, CDR1 is SGHDT and CDR2 YYEEEE. Trimming at V came to 4 bases and at J to 8 bases, leaving 9 bases not matched to a gene. CDR3 DNA: TGTGCCAGCAGCGTGGGACAGGGTGCTGGGGGCTACACCTTC. Protein product: CASSVGQGAGGYTF.

This chain connects TRBV11-3 to TRBJ2-6; 10 nucleotides agree with TRBD1. Germline V gene data show CDR1 as SGHNT and CDR2 as YENEEA. The CDR3 length is 18 residues. V dropped 5 bases and J dropped 0; count of bases not matched to a gene: 7. For the CDR3, the DNA is TGTGCCAGCAGCCCGGGACAGGGGACCCTCTCTGGGGCCAACGTCCTGACTTTC. Amino acid sequence: CASSPGQGTLSGANVLTF.

The rearrangement joins TRBV4-1 to TRBJ1-1; D ambiguous. Germline V gene data show CDR1 as MGHRA and CDR2 as YSYEKL. V shed 4 bases and J shed 8 bases, with 8 bases lying between them. This CDR3 has 11 amino acids. CDR3 DNA: TGCGCCAGCAGCCGCTATCGGGAAGCTTTCTTT. Translating it yields CASSRYREAFF.

The genes are TRBV30 and TRBJ2-2; weak D call: TRBD1 (5 bases). Trimming stripped 7 bases from V and 1 base from J, with 7 bases between. The CDR3 extends over 12 amino acids. Per the germline V gene, CDR1 is GTSNPN and CDR2 is SVGIG (reference sequence). The CDR3 nucleotides are TGTGCCTACCAGGGGAACACCGGGGAGCTGTTTTTT. Its translation: CAYQGNTGELFF.

This clone was seen a single time. V is TRBV7-8 and J is TRBJ2-7, with a possible D match to TRBD2 (5 bases). In germline, CDR1 is SGHVS, CDR2 FQNEAQ. The V gene lost 1 base and the J gene lost 2 bases, with 9 bases spanning the gap. The CDR3 contains 14 residues. For the CDR3, the DNA is TGTGCCAGCAGCTTAGAAGCGGTCGCCTACGAGCAGTACTTC. Translation: CASSLEAVAYEQYF.

Concerning this clone: This sample also contains other DNA sequences that code for the same CDR3. This chain connects TRBV12-3 or TRBV12-4 to TRBJ1-2; the D is unclear. Deletions cut 1 base from V and 5 bases from J, with 8 bases between. The CDR3 sequence is 13 residues long. The CDR3 DNA reads TGTGCCAGCAGTTTAGGTGGCGGGTATGGCTACACCTTC. It codes for CASSLGGGYGYTF.

The V and J genes are TRBV18 and TRBJ2-5; 8 bases agree with TRBD1. This CDR3 comprises 15 residues. Trimming at V came to 2 bases and at J to 5 bases, leaving 7 bases not matched to a gene. Germline CDR1 KGHSH, CDR2 LQKENI. As DNA, the CDR3 is TGTGCCAGCTCACCATATGCAGGGGGCTTGGAGACCCAGTACTTC. Translating gives CASSPYAGGLETQYF.

This clone was detected once. J is TRBJ1-5 and V is TRBV12-3 or TRBV12-4; D gene ambiguous. The V end lost 6 bases, the J end lost 0 bases, and 3 bases lay between the germline ends. This CDR3 contains 12 residues. The CDR3 DNA is TGTGCCAGCAGGGTTAGCAATCAGCCCCAGCATTTT. Translation: CASRVSNQPQHF.

This sequence joins TRBV9 and TRBJ2-1; 9 bases align to TRBD2. J gave up 7 bases and V 0 bases, and 11 bases lay outside the gene matches. The V gene's germline CDR1 is SGDLS and CDR2 YYNGEE. The CDR3 is 17 residues long. CDR3 nucleotides: TGTGCCAGCAGCGTAGCTCGTGGCGGGGGGGCCGCAAATGAGCAGTTCTTC. Translation: CASSVARGGGAANEQFF.

The DNA for the CDR3 is TGTGCCATCCAAGGGACGGCTGGAAACACCATATATTTT. Amino acid sequence: CAIQGTAGNTIYF. The chain recombines TRBV10-3 with TRBJ1-3; possibly TRBD1 for D (5 bases). Trimming shortened V by 8 bases and J by 2 bases, and 10 bases separated the two germline ends. Germline V gene lookup returns CDR1 ENHRY and CDR2 SYGVKD. The CDR3 loop spans 13 amino acids.

This chain joins TRBV3-1 (or the pseudogene TRBV3-2) and TRBJ1-1; 7 bases are shared with TRBD1. CDR1 LGHDT and CDR2 YNNKEL come from the germline V gene (reference sequence). V trimming: 3 bases; J trimming: 7 bases; junction bases outside the gene matches: 5. CDR3 length equals 13 residues. The DNA of the CDR3 is TGTGCCAGCAGCCATCTCCGGGACAGTGAAGCTTTCTTT. Translated: CASSHLRDSEAFF.